This record looks at one TCR beta chain sequence and its context. The trim removed 1 base at V and 3 bases at J, leaving 3 bases unmatched. The CDR3 covers 17 residues. Germline V gene lookup returns CDR1 SGHAT and CDR2 FQNNGV. Seattle patients were enrolled while actively infected and followed longitudinally. These data are taken from a study of blood T cell repertoires in COVID-19. Study-wide background: Donors in the United States, Italy and Spain gave samples during acute or convalescent COVID-19. PBMCs, B-cell-depleted T cells, or T cells provided the cDNA or gDNA that made up the material.

Clones were read by immunoSEQ multiplex PCR, and TCRdb kept only the in-frame ones, dropping some. The sample includes around 150,000 clones, 92% of them seen just once. The clonotype originates from a man aged 25 to 40 with COVID-19, enrolled during active disease. Material: peripheral blood. This sequence joins TRBV11-2 and TRBJ2-3; the match to TRBD2 covers 14 bases. CDR3 loop: CASSLGTSGGITDTQYF. CDR3 coding DNA: TGTGCCAGCAGCTTAGGGACTAGCGGGGGGATAACAGATACGCAGTATTTT.